These T cell receptor beta chains were read from a single sample in a study of vaccination and CD4 T cells after COVID-19. One entry per CDR3 protein results from TCRdb running MiXCR on the PCR reads. The sample holds roughly 3,400 distinct CDR3 sequences, about 25% seen once. No antigens are known for them. The specimen was CD4+ T cells from blood, cultured in vitro. These receptors came from a human donor in good health. The CDR3 runs from the conserved cysteine through the conserved F or W. The D gene is left open where the match is weak. The size of a clone is reported for some rows only, either as once, few or many, or as a class for expanded clones.

v_gene	abundance	d_gene	j_gene	CDR3aa	CDR3nt
TRBV20-1	NA	NA	TRBJ2-7	CSAPGLNKNTYEQYF	TGCAGTGCTCCGGGACTTAATAAAAATACCTACGAGCAGTACTTC
TRBV5-1	NA	TRBD2	TRBJ2-3	CASSLVIAGGGDTQYF	TGCGCCAGCAGCTTGGTTATCGCGGGGGGCGGGGATACGCAGTATTTT
TRBV14	NA	NA	TRBJ2-1	CASSQDNEQFF	TGTGCCAGCAGCCAAGACAATGAGCAGTTCTTC
TRBV7-3	NA	NA	TRBJ2-1	CASSFGPGDEQFF	TGTGCCAGCAGCTTCGGCCCGGGGGATGAGCAGTTCTTC
TRBV20-1	NA	NA	TRBJ2-1	CSARDLSSQAYNEQFF	TGCAGTGCTAGAGATCTGTCTAGCCAAGCCTACAATGAGCAGTTCTTC
TRBV11-3	few	TRBD2	TRBJ2-5	CASSLSGGELETQYF	TGTGCCAGCAGCTTATCGGGGGGAGAGCTGGAGACCCAGTACTTC
TRBV28	few	NA	TRBJ2-3	CASSPLLAGEGGVTQYF	TGTGCCAGCAGTCCCCTCCTGGCGGGAGAGGGGGGAGTTACGCAGTATTTT
TRBV5-1	NA	TRBD2	TRBJ2-7	CASSLAGGPDEQYF	TGCGCCAGCAGCTTGGCGGGGGGGCCTGACGAGCAGTACTTC
TRBV7-8	NA	NA	TRBJ2-3	CASSLVLTDTQYF	TGTGCCAGCAGCTTGGTCCTCACAGATACGCAGTATTTT
TRBV20-1	few	TRBD2	TRBJ2-3	CSARVTSGTDTQYF	TGCAGTGCTAGAGTTACTAGCGGCACAGATACGCAGTATTTT
TRBV20-1	few	NA	TRBJ1-3	CSARDPGTGNTIYF	TGCAGTGCTAGAGATCCGGGAACTGGAAACACCATATATTTT
TRBV19	few	NA	TRBJ1-5	CASRRPLRNQPQHF	TGTGCCAGTAGACGGCCCTTGCGGAATCAGCCCCAGCATTTT
TRBV9	few	NA	TRBJ2-4	CASSVETSGTKNIQYF	TGTGCCAGCAGCGTAGAAACCTCGGGAACCAAAAACATTCAGTACTTC
TRBV18	NA	TRBD1	TRBJ1-3	CASSPTGGSGNTIYF	TGTGCCAGCTCACCCACAGGGGGCTCTGGAAACACCATATATTTT
TRBV4-3	NA	NA	TRBJ2-3	CASSQINRKLVEQYF	TGCGCCAGCAGCCAAATTAATCGCAAGCTAGTCGAGCAGTATTTT
TRBV18	NA	NA	TRBJ2-7	CASSNYRDTYEQYF	TGTGCCAGCTCGAATTACAGGGACACCTACGAGCAGTACTTC
TRBV20-1	few	NA	TRBJ2-7	CSASQGHYYEQYF	TGCAGTGCTAGCCAGGGACACTACTACGAGCAGTACTTC
TRBV19	NA	NA	TRBJ2-3	CASSVGPKDTQYF	TGTGCCAGTAGTGTGGGGCCTAAGGATACGCAGTATTTT
TRBV4-1	NA	NA	TRBJ1-5	CASSQVGNQPQHF	TGCGCCAGCAGCCAAGTGGGAAATCAGCCCCAGCATTTT
TRBV27	NA	TRBD2	TRBJ2-1	CASSLSKYGTSLPSYNEQFF	TGTGCCAGCAGTTTATCGAAGTACGGGACTAGCCTACCCTCCTACAATGAGCAGTTCTTC
TRBV19	few	TRBD2	TRBJ2-2	CASTGGRGPNTGELFF	TGTGCCAGTACGGGCGGGAGGGGCCCGAACACCGGGGAGCTGTTTTTT
TRBV20-1	NA	TRBD2	TRBJ2-7	CSARRPSGGEQYF	TGCAGTGCCAGAAGGCCTAGCGGGGGCGAGCAGTACTTC
TRBV5-1	NA	NA	TRBJ1-2	CASRPGPQRADGYTF	TGCGCCAGCAGGCCCGGGCCCCAGCGAGCGGATGGCTACACCTTC
TRBV24-1	NA	TRBD2	TRBJ2-5	CATSDLRDLSGGAQETQYF	TGTGCCACCAGTGATTTGCGCGATTTGAGCGGGGGGGCCCAAGAGACCCAGTACTTC
TRBV10-3	NA	NA	TRBJ2-6	CATFPGVSGANVLTF	TGTGCCACCTTCCCCGGGGTGTCTGGGGCCAACGTCCTGACTTTC
TRBV7-2	few	NA	TRBJ1-5	CASSWDNNQPQHF	TGTGCCAGCAGCTGGGACAACAATCAGCCCCAGCATTTT
TRBV7-9	few	NA	TRBJ2-2	CASRRSGNTGELFF	TGTGCCAGCAGAAGATCAGGGAACACCGGGGAGCTGTTTTTT
TRBV6-1	NA	TRBD2	TRBJ2-3	CASSEVAGGTDTQYF	TGTGCCAGCAGTGAAGTTGCGGGGGGCACAGATACGCAGTATTTT
TRBV28	few	NA	TRBJ1-2	CASGTQGLGGYTF	TGTGCCAGCGGCACCCAGGGTTTGGGGGGCTACACCTTC
TRBV24-1	large	TRBD2	TRBJ2-5	CATSGIAGQYQETQYF	TGTGCCACCAGTGGAATAGCGGGGCAGTACCAAGAGACCCAGTACTTC
TRBV7-3	few	NA	TRBJ2-3	CASSPGGAADTQYF	TGTGCCAGCAGCCCCGGAGGGGCGGCAGATACGCAGTATTTT
TRBV10-3	NA	TRBD2	TRBJ2-3	CAGGGSTDTQYF	TGTGCCGGCGGGGGGAGCACAGATACGCAGTATTTT
TRBV11-3	NA	NA	TRBJ2-5	CASSLGGSGETQYF	TGTGCCAGCAGCTTAGGAGGTAGCGGAGAGACCCAGTACTTC
TRBV28	few	NA	TRBJ2-7	CASRGEIDGEQYF	TGTGCCAGCAGAGGGGAGATCGATGGGGAGCAGTACTTC
TRBV11-3	few	TRBD1	TRBJ2-3	CASSYRQGGGPDTQYF	TGTGCCAGCAGCTATCGACAGGGGGGCGGACCAGATACGCAGTATTTT
TRBV4-3	few	TRBD1	TRBJ2-2	CASSLRTGDTGELFF	TGCGCCAGCAGCCTCCGGACAGGGGACACCGGGGAGCTGTTTTTT